The next 8 T cell receptor beta chains were all read from a single sample in a study of OX40 agonist ivuxolimab in advanced cancers. Using immunoSEQ multiplex PCR, the repertoire was profiled, and TCRdb retains in-frame clones only, with some absent. The table has around 64,000 clones, more than 80% seen once. The specimen was CD4+ or CD8+ T cells sorted from blood, collected in a trial of the OX40 agonist ivuxolimab. The receptors stem from an adult with an advanced solid tumor such as melanoma, head and neck, liver or kidney cancer.

The rearrangement links TRBV7-9 to TRBJ2-5; D gene ambiguous. With 4 bases removed from V and 2 bases from J, the gap between germline ends came to 8 bases. Germline V gene sequence: CDR1 SEHNR, CDR2 FQNEAQ (reference sequence). This CDR3 is 13 amino acids long. CDR3 in amino acids: CASSSVGQETQYF. The DNA for the CDR3 is TGTGCCAGCAGCTCCGTAGGACAAGAGACCCAGTACTTC.

With respect to this clone: This sample includes further DNA sequences coding for the same CDR3. The rearrangement links TRBV25-1 to TRBJ1-2, with D tentatively TRBD1 (5 bases). This CDR3 region has 14 residues. The germline V gene encodes CDR1 MGHDK and CDR2 SYGVNS. Trimming shortened V by 2 bases and J by 6 bases, and 13 bases separated the two germline ends. CDR3: CASSETGGKDGYTF. For the CDR3, the DNA is TGTGCCAGCAGTGAAACCGGGGGAAAGGATGGCTACACCTTC.

V is TRBV10-3 and J is TRBJ1-2; D perhaps matches TRBD1 (5 bases). The CDR3 contains 14 residues. Germline V gene sequence: CDR1 ENHRY, CDR2 SYGVKD. The germline V and J ends were trimmed by 1 base and 0 bases, with 6 bases remaining between them. CDR3 loop: CAISELGANYGYTF. Written as DNA, the CDR3 is TGTGCCATCAGTGAGTTGGGGGCTAACTATGGCTACACCTTC.

The rearrangement uses TRBV27 and TRBJ2-3; the match to TRBD2 covers 11 bases. Germline CDR1 MNHEY, CDR2 SMNVEV (reference sequence). Trimming cost V 4 bases and J 3 bases; bases outside gene matches: 6. There are 16 residues in the CDR3. The CDR3 reads CASSSGTSGRTDTQYF. DNA for the CDR3: TGTGCCAGCAGTTCGGGAACTAGCGGGAGAACAGATACGCAGTATTTT.

This clone was observed a handful of times. The genes are TRBV7-9 and TRBJ2-1, with 10 bases matching TRBD2. CDR3 length: 15 residues. After removal of 5 bases from V and 9 bases from J, the junction contained 10 bases not matched to a gene. CDR1 and CDR2 from the germline V gene are SEHNR and FQNEAQ (reference sequence). In DNA form, the CDR3 reads TGTGCCAGCAGCGGTCTAGCGGGAGAGTGGAGTGAGCAGTTCTTC. Translation gives CASSGLAGEWSEQFF.

Remarks on this clone: Because it lacks the conserved phenylalanine or tryptophan at the end, this CDR3 is likely a read error. Because the CDR3's place on the DNA is in doubt, the DNA is left out and the CDR3 is given as listed by TCRdb. The chain has TRBV7-2 and TRBJ2-7; TRBD2, the table's D call, lacks a check against the DNA. From its first to its last residue, the CDR3 has 13 amino acids. The germline gives CDR1 SGHTA, CDR2 FQGNSA. Here the CDR3 reads CASSLATGVGMGG.

V usage is TRBV4-1 and J usage is TRBJ1-3; a possible D gene is TRBD1 (6 bases). V lost 1 base and J lost 2, with 9 bases in between. Germline CDR1 MGHRA, CDR2 YSYEKL. CDR3 length: 15 amino acids. CDR3 DNA: TGCGCCAGCAGCCAAGGAGGACAGACTGGAAACACCATATATTTT. As protein: CASSQGGQTGNTIYF.

This sequence joins TRBV7-2 and TRBJ1-5; D possibly corresponds to TRBD1 (6 bases). The germline gives CDR1 SGHTA, CDR2 FQGNSA. CDR3 length equals 14 residues. Trimming left V 5 bases short and J 0 bases short, with 8 bases between. The CDR3 DNA follows: TGTGCCAGCAGCCCCAGGGGTAGCAATCAGCCCCAGCATTTT. The encoded protein is CASSPRGSNQPQHF.